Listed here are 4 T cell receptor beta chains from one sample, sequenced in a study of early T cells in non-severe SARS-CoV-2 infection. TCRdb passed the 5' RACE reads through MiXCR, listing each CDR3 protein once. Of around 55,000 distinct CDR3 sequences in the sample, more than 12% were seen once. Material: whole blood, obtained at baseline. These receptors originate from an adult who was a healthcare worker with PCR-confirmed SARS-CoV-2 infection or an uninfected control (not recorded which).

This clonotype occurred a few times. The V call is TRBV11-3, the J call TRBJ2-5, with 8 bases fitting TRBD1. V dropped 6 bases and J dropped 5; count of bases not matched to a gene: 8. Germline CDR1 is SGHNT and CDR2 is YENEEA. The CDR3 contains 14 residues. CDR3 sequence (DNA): TGTGCCAGCAGTCGGACGGACAGGGTTGAGACCCAGTACTTC. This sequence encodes CASSRTDRVETQYF.

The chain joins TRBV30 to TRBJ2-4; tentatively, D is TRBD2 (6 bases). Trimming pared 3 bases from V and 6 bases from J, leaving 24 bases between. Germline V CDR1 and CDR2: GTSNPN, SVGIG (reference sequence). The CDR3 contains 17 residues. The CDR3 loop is CAWSPDWVSGRGNIQYF. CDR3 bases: TGTGCCTGGAGCCCGGATTGGGTTAGCGGCCGGGGAAACATTCAGTACTTC.

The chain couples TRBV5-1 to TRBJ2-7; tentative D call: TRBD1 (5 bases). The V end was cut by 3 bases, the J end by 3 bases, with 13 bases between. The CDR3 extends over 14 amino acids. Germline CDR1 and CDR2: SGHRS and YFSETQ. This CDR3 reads CASSSGDSYYEQYF. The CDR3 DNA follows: TGCGCCAGCAGCTCCGGAGACAGTTACTACGAGCAGTACTTC. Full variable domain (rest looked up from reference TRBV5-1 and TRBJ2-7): KAGVTQTPRYLIKTRGQQVTLSCSPISGHRSVSWYQQTPGQGLQFLFEYFSETQRNKGNFPGRFSGRQFSNSRSEMNVSTLELGDSALYLCASSSGDSYYEQYFGPGTRLTVT.

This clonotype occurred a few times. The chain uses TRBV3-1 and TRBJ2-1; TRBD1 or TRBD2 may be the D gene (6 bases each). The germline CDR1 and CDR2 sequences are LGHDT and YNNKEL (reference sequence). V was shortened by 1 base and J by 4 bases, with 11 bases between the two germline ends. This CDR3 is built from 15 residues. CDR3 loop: CASSQVGGRYNEQFF. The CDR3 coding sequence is TGTGCCAGCAGCCAAGTGGGGGGCCGGTACAATGAGCAGTTCTTC.